A single sample gave rise to the 18 T cell receptor beta chains below, sequenced in a study of early T cells in non-severe SARS-CoV-2 infection (dated by TCRdb to the early 2020s). Receptors were amplified or captured by 5' RACE. Sequencing instrument: NextSeq 500. The raw public reads went through TCRdb reprocessing: fastp at Q25, MiXCR clone calling, in-frame beta chains kept. CDR3 protein sequences are deduplicated, and each keeps its most common genes and DNA. The sample has over 80,000 distinct CDR3 sequences on record, approximately 12% of them singletons. The ten largest clones take up roughly 4.5% of the sample. This specimen consisted of whole blood, obtained at baseline. The receptors were sampled from an adult who was a healthcare worker with PCR-confirmed SARS-CoV-2 infection or an uninfected control (not recorded which).

This chain connects TRBV24-1 to TRBJ2-2, with 10 nucleotides matching TRBD1. V shed 3 bases, J shed 7 bases, and the junction held 4 bases outside the gene matches. The CDR3 has 15 residues. CDR1 KGHDR and CDR2 SFDVKD come from the germline V gene. The CDR3 protein is CATSDTDRGIGELFF. CDR3 nucleotide sequence: TGTGCCACCAGTGATACGGACAGGGGGATCGGGGAGCTGTTTTTT.

The V call is TRBV20-1, the J call TRBJ2-7; the match to TRBD1 covers 7 bases. The CDR3 covers 15 residues. After removal of 3 bases from V and 3 bases from J, the junction contained 11 bases not matched to a gene. The germline CDR1 and CDR2 sequences are DFQATT and SNEGSKA (reference sequence). The CDR3 DNA reads as TGCAGTGCTAGTCTATCAAGGGGGCGGAACTACGAGCAGTACTTC. Protein product: CSASLSRGRNYEQYF.

This clonotype was picked up many times. The chain combines TRBV7-9 with TRBJ1-4; D is perhaps TRBD1 (5 bases). From germline, CDR1 is SEHNR and CDR2 FQNEAQ (reference sequence). V was trimmed by 10 bases and J by 5 bases, leaving 23 bases between them. The CDR3 has 16 amino acids. CDR3 region: CATNNRGTPKNEKLFF. The CDR3 region has the DNA TGTGCCACCAACAACCGAGGGACCCCAAAGAATGAAAAACTGTTTTTT.

The table lists this clonotype with a few counts. This chain links TRBV4-1 with TRBJ1-1; D is unclear. Trimming cost V 1 base and J 1 base, with 16 bases left between them. The CDR3 has 17 amino acids. In germline, CDR1 is MGHRA, CDR2 YSYEKL. CDR3 nucleotide sequence: TGCGCCAGCAGCCAAGTGGCCCGGACTAGGTCGAACACTGAAGCTTTCTTT. Its translation is CASSQVARTRSNTEAFF.

The rearrangement links TRBV12-5 to TRBJ1-2, with D perhaps matching TRBD1 (5 bases). CDR1 is LGHNT, CDR2 FRNRAP, per germline. The CDR3 length is 12 residues. V lost 5 bases and J lost 8, with 12 bases in between. CDR3 DNA: TGTGCTAGTGGTACTCAGGGAGGCGGCTACACCTTC. It yields the protein CASGTQGGGYTF.

This clonotype was counted ten times or more. The CDR3 DNA is TGCAGCGTAGAGGACAGAAAAAACATTCAGTACTTC. It yields the protein CSVEDRKNIQYF. The chain combines TRBV29-1 with TRBJ2-4, with D perhaps TRBD1 (6 bases). V was trimmed by 6 bases and J by 4 bases, leaving 10 bases between them. Germline loops: CDR1 SQVTM, CDR2 ANQGSEA. This CDR3 is built from 12 residues.

This clonotype was counted between two and nine times. The V and J genes are TRBV12-3 or TRBV12-4 and TRBJ1-6; D is unresolved. This CDR3 is 16 amino acids long. Trimming shortened V by 6 bases and J by 4 bases, and 16 bases separated the two germline ends. CDR3 bases: TGTGCCAGCAGCCACGGGGATAGTATGTATAATTCACCCCTCCACTTT. Protein sequence: CASSHGDSMYNSPLHF.

The V gene is TRBV12-5, the J gene TRBJ1-1; D call uncertain. Germline loops: CDR1 LGHNT, CDR2 FRNRAP. Trimming stripped 1 base from V and 4 bases from J, with 13 bases between. The CDR3 is 15 amino acids. CDR3 nucleotide sequence: TGTGCTAGTGGTTTGGCCCGTGGGTTGGGCACTGAAGCTTTCTTT. As protein: CASGLARGLGTEAFF.

This clonotype has at least ten counts. V is TRBV27 and J is TRBJ1-4, with D maybe TRBD1 (6 bases). Per the germline V gene, CDR1 is MNHEY and CDR2 is SMNVEV (reference sequence). Trimming took off 6 bases at V and 0 bases at J, with 11 bases between the two ends. CDR3 length: 15 amino acids. The CDR3 here is CASSKRTATNEKLFF. CDR3 DNA: TGTGCCAGCAGCAAGCGGACAGCAACTAATGAAAAACTGTTTTTT.

This clonotype has a handful of counts. The chain couples TRBV18 to TRBJ2-7, with D possibly TRBD2 on 6 matching bases. Trimming left V 2 bases short and J 7 bases short, with 9 bases between. The V gene's germline CDR1 is KGHSH and CDR2 LQKENI. The CDR3 runs to 12 residues. DNA for the CDR3: TGTGCCAGCTCACCATACAGCGGGGAGCAGTACTTC. Residues: CASSPYSGEQYF.

This clonotype was counted only a few times. The chain couples TRBV2 to TRBJ1-1; D gene ambiguous. CDR3 size: 16 residues. V was clipped by 0 bases and J by 0 bases, with 11 bases between them. Germline V gives CDR1 SNHLY, CDR2 FYNNEI. The CDR3 DNA reads TGTGCCAGCAGTGAAGCCATGCAAACGGTGAACACTGAAGCTTTCTTT. As protein: CASSEAMQTVNTEAFF. The variable domain in full, with the rest retrieved from reference TRBV2 and TRBJ1-1, is EPEVTQTPSHQVTQMGQEVILRCVPISNHLYFYWYRQILGQKVEFLVSFYNNEISEKSEIFDDQFSVERPDGSNFTLKIRSTKLEDSAMYFCASSEAMQTVNTEAFFGQGTRLTVV.

This clonotype has just a few counts. The V call is TRBV11-3, the J call TRBJ2-7, with D unresolved. CDR1 is SGHNT and CDR2 is YENEEA in the germline V gene. This CDR3 spans 14 amino acids. V was pared by 0 bases and J by 2 bases, with 8 bases between. The CDR3 coding sequence is TGTGCCAGCAGCTTAGACAGGTCCGCCTACGAGCAGTACTTC. Translation gives CASSLDRSAYEQYF.

The CDR3 DNA reads as TGTGCCAGCAGCTTAAAGTCCTACGAGCAGTACTTC. Translated: CASSLKSYEQYF. This chain connects TRBV7-8 to TRBJ2-7; D remains ambiguous. CDR3 length: 12 residues. Per the germline V gene, CDR1 is SGHVS and CDR2 is FQNEAQ. Trimming cost V 2 bases and J 1 base, with 3 bases left between them.

This clonotype was counted at least ten times. The V and J genes are TRBV2 and TRBJ2-1; 11 bases fit TRBD1. Trimming took 0 bases from V and 8 from J; bases not matched to a gene: 6. This CDR3 comprises 16 residues. Germline V gene lookup returns CDR1 SNHLY and CDR2 FYNNEI. The chain's CDR3 is CASSEAGTGGSDEQFF. CDR3 sequence (DNA): TGTGCCAGCAGTGAAGCCGGGACAGGGGGTAGCGATGAGCAGTTCTTC.

This clonotype occurred many times. This chain joins TRBV12-5 and TRBJ2-3; D remains ambiguous. The CDR3 spans 10 residues. V gave up 3 bases and J gave up 7 bases, with 2 bases separating them. Looked up from germline, CDR1 is LGHNT and CDR2 is FRNRAP. DNA of the CDR3: TGTGCTAGTGGTTTCAATACGCAGTATTTT. Protein product: CASGFNTQYF.

The chain links TRBV9 to TRBJ2-3; TRBD1 matches 7 bases. Germline loops: CDR1 SGDLS, CDR2 YYNGEE. The CDR3 loop spans 17 amino acids. V was pared by 0 bases and J by 1 base, with 8 bases of the junction left unmatched. CDR3: CASSVAPGQSRTDTQYF. CDR3 in DNA: TGTGCCAGCAGCGTAGCCCCGGGACAGTCCCGCACAGATACGCAGTATTTT.

Many counts were recorded for this clonotype. The chain uses TRBV5-1 and TRBJ2-5; 11 bases agree with TRBD1. The germline V gene has CDR1 SGHRS and CDR2 YFSETQ. Trimming took 4 bases from V and 0 from J; bases not matched to a gene: 5. CDR3 length: 16 amino acids. CDR3 nucleotide sequence: TGCGCCAGCAGCGGCGGGACAGGGGGATACCAAGAGACCCAGTACTTC. This translates into CASSGGTGGYQETQYF.

V and J are TRBV28 and TRBJ2-2; D not certain. Germline V gives CDR1 MDHEN, CDR2 SYDVKM. The CDR3 length is 16 residues. V gave up 1 base and J gave up 4 bases, with 13 bases separating them. The CDR3 nucleotides are TGTGCCAGCAGTTTATCCCCCATTATCGGCACCGGGGAGCTGTTTTTT. It yields the protein CASSLSPIIGTGELFF.